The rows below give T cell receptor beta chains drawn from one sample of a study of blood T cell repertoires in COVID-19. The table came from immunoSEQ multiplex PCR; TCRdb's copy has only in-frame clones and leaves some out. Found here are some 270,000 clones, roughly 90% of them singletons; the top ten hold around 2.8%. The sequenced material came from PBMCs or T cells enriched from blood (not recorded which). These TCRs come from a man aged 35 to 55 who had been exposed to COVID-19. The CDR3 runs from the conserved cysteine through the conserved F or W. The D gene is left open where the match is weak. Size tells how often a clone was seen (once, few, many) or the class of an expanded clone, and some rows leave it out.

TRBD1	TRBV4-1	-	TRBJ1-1	TGCGCCAGCAGCCATATGGACAGGGGAGCTTTCTTT	CASSHMDRGAFF
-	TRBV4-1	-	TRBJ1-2	TGCGCCAGCAGCCCCGGGACTCCACTACGACGAGGCTACACCTTC	CASSPGTPLRRGYTF
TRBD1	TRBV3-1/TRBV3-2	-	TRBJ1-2	TGTGCCAGCAGCCAAGGACAGGGTAATGGCTACACCTTC	CASSQGQGNGYTF
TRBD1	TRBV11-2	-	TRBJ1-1	TGTGCCAGCAGCCCCACAGGGGACAAGAACACTGAAGCTTTCTTT	CASSPTGDKNTEAFF
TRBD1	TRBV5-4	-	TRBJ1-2	TGTGCCAGCAGCATGAAGACAGGGTCTCTGGGCTACACCTTC	CASSMKTGSLGYTF
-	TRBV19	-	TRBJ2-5	TGTGCCAGTAGCATGGGGCAGGGTGAGACCCAGTACTTC	CASSMGQGETQYF
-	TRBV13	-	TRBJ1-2	TGTGCCAGCAGCTTAGCCGGAGACGGCTACACCTTC	CASSLAGDGYTF
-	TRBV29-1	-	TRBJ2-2	TGCAGCGTTGGCAGGGGGAACACCGGGGAGCTGTTTTTT	CSVGRGNTGELFF
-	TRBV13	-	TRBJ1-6	TGTGCCAGCAGCACGGACAGAGGTTCACCCCTCCACTTT	CASSTDRGSPLHF
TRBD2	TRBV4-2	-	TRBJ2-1	TGTGCCAGCAGCCTAGAAGCGGGAGGAAATGTCGGTGAGCAGTTCTTC	CASSLEAGGNVGEQFF
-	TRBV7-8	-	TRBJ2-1	TGTGCCAGCAGCGCCCGCCGTGACAGGATCCGGGAGCAGTTCTTC	CASSARRDRIREQFF
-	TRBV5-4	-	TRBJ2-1	TGTGCCAGCAGCTTGATGGGCAGGGGTGAGCAGTTCTTC	CASSLMGRGEQFF
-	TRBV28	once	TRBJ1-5	TGTGCCAGCAGTCCCACCGGGACACTTAGCAATCAGCCCCAGCATTTT	CASSPTGTLSNQPQHF
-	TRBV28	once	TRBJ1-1	TGTGCCAGCAGTTTCAGGGAGAACACTGAAGCTTTCTTT	CASSFRENTEAFF
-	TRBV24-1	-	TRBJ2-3	TGTGCCACCAGTGATTTGCCGGGAGATACGCAGTATTTT	CATSDLPGDTQYF
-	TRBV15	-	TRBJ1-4	TGTGCCACCAGCAGAGGGGGCAGGGTGAATGAAAAACTGTTTTTT	CATSRGGRVNEKLFF
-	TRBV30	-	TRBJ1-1	TGTGCCTGGGATCATTGGAACACTGAAGCTTTCTTT	CAWDHWNTEAFF
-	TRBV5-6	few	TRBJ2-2	TGTGCCAGCAGGAGACAGCCAAACACCGGGGAGCTGTTTTTT	CASRRQPNTGELFF
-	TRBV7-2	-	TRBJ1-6	TGTGCCAGCAGCTTAAAGGGAGGGAACCTCTATAATTCACCCCTCCACTTT	CASSLKGGNLYNSPLHF
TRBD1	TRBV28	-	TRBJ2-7	TGTGCCAGCACAAGAGTCCCCAGGGGGCCCGAGCAGTACTTC	CASTRVPRGPEQYF
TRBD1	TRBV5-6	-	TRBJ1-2	TGTGCCAGCAGCTTGGCCGGGACAGGAAAGAGAGGCTACACCTTC	CASSLAGTGKRGYTF
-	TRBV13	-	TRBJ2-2	TGTGCCAGCAGCTTCTACAGGTCAGGGTACGGGGAGCTGTTTTTT	CASSFYRSGYGELFF
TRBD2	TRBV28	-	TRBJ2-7	TGTGCCAGCAGCGAATATAGCGGGAAAAACTACGAGCAGTACTTC	CASSEYSGKNYEQYF
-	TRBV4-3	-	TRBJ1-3	TGCGCCAGCAGCCAAACAGTATTCTCTGGAAACACCATATATTTT	CASSQTVFSGNTIYF
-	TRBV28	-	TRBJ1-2	TGTGCCAGCAGGTTAGGGGGGGTCGGCTACACCTTC	CASRLGGVGYTF
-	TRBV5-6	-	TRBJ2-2	TGTGCCAGCAGCTTGGGAGGTCTGAACACCGGGGAGCTGTTTTTT	CASSLGGLNTGELFF
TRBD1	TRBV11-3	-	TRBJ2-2	TGTGCCAGCAGCCCGGGACAGGGGGCCGTCCGGGAGCTGTTTTTT	CASSPGQGAVRELFF
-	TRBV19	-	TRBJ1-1	TGTGCCAGTAGTATAGGGCACATGAACACTGAAGCTTTCTTT	CASSIGHMNTEAFF
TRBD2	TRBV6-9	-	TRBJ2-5	TGTGCCAGCAGTTATAGACTAGCGGGAAGCGGGCGAGAGACCCAGTACTTC	CASSYRLAGSGRETQYF
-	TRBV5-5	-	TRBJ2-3	TGTGCCAGCAGCTTGTCGGACTCCGAACCAGATACGCAGTATTTT	CASSLSDSEPDTQYF
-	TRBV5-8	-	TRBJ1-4	TGTGCCAGCAGCAATTGGGAGGCAACTAATGAAAAACTGTTTTTT	CASSNWEATNEKLFF
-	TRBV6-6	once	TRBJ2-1	TGTGCCAGCAAGGTCCGGGAAGAAAACAATGAGCAGTTCTTC	CASKVREENNEQFF
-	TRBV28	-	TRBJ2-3	TGTGCCAGCAGTTTTCTGACAGAAACAGCAGATACGCAGTATTTT	CASSFLTETADTQYF
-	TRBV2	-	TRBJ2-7	TGTGCCAGCAGTAGGGGCAGGGGTTACGAGCAGTACTTC	CASSRGRGYEQYF
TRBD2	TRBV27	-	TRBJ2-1	TGTGCCAGCAGTTCAACCGGGACTAGCGGACACAATGAGCAGTTCTTC	CASSSTGTSGHNEQFF
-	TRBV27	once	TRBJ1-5	TGTGCCAGCAGACAGGCAGATAGCAATCAGCCCCAGCATTTT	CASRQADSNQPQHF
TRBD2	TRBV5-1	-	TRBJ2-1	TGCGCCAGCAGCTTGGCTAGCGGCAATGAGCAGTTCTTC	CASSLASGNEQFF
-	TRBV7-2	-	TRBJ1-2	TGTGCCAGCAGCGACGTGAGGGTAAACTATGGCTACACCTTC	CASSDVRVNYGYTF
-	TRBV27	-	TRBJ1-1	TGTGCCAGCAGTTCTACCCCAAACAGGTACGAGAACACTGAAGCTTTCTTT	CASSSTPNRYENTEAFF
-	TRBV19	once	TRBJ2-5	TGTGCCAGTAGTATTTCATCGGTAGCCAGGGCAGAGACCCAGTACTTC	CASSISSVARAETQYF
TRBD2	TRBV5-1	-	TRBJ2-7	TGCGCCAGCAGCTTTGCGGGAGGGCCTTCTGAAGAGCAGTACTTC	CASSFAGGPSEEQYF
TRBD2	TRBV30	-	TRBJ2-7	TGTGCCTGGGGACTAGGAGAGGGCGAGCAGTACTTC	CAWGLGEGEQYF
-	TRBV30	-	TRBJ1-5	TGTGCCTGGAGTGGTTTTCATAGTCAGCCCCAGCATTTT	CAWSGFHSQPQHF
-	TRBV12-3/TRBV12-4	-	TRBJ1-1	TGTGCCAGTGGACTTAGTGAGAACACTGAAGCTTTCTTT	CASGLSENTEAFF
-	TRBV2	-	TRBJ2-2	TGTGCCAGCAGTCCGGACTCTCTCACCGGGGAGCTGTTTTTT	CASSPDSLTGELFF
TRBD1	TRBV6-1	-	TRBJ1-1	TGTGCCAGCAGTGAAACCTTCGGACAGGGGAACACTGAAGCTTTCTTT	CASSETFGQGNTEAFF
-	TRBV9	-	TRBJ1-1	TGTGCCAGCAGCGCCTTCGTGACGGGGAACACTGAAGCTTTCTTT	CASSAFVTGNTEAFF